The 20 T cell receptor beta chains below come from one sample, sequenced in a study of CD8 T cells in ankylosing spondylitis. TCRdb re-analysed the 5' RACE reads in MiXCR, keeping a single row per CDR3 protein. Of approximately 150,000 distinct CDR3 sequences detected, approximately 10% appear once; the ten largest clones hold roughly 16%. Material: blood, either unsorted or a sorted T cell fraction (not recorded which). These receptors were taken from a female donor with ankylosing spondylitis or in good health (not recorded which).

This chain uses TRBV11-2 with TRBJ2-1; D is unclear. The CDR3 spans 14 residues. Trimming cost V 5 bases and J 2 bases, with 10 bases left between them. Germline lookup yields CDR1 SGHAT and CDR2 FQNNGV. CDR3 in amino acids: CASSSNSAYNEQFF. The DNA of the CDR3 is TGTGCCAGCAGCAGTAACAGTGCCTACAATGAGCAGTTCTTC.

Only a few counts were recorded for this clonotype. The chain combines TRBV11-2 with TRBJ2-7; tentatively, D is TRBD2 (5 bases). Germline CDR1 reads SGHAT; CDR2 reads FQNNGV. Trimming left V 5 bases short and J 3 bases short, with 17 bases between. This CDR3 has 15 amino acids. The CDR3 sequence: CASSAIGEIDYEQYF. CDR3 sequence (DNA): TGTGCCAGCAGCGCTATTGGGGAGATAGACTACGAGCAGTACTTC.

The chain has TRBV7-6 and TRBJ2-5; tentatively, D is TRBD1 (5 bases). V was cut by 7 bases and J by 3 bases, with 12 bases left in between. This CDR3 is built from 13 residues. Germline V lookup: CDR1 SGHVS, CDR2 FNYEAQ. The CDR3: CASKGRNEETQYF. The DNA for the CDR3 is TGTGCCAGCAAGGGGCGTAACGAAGAGACCCAGTACTTC.

The chain has TRBV27 and TRBJ2-3, with TRBD2 matching over 10 bases. The germline V gene has CDR1 MNHEY and CDR2 SMNVEV (reference sequence). This CDR3 spans 15 amino acids. Losses at the gene ends were 5 bases for V and 4 bases for J; bases not matched to a gene: 6. The CDR3 sequence: CASSGIAGGADTQYF. In DNA form, the CDR3 reads TGTGCCAGCAGTGGGATAGCGGGAGGTGCAGATACGCAGTATTTT.

This clonotype was detected many times. The V gene is TRBV20-1, the J gene TRBJ1-4; D is undetermined. The ends were cut back, 0 bases at V and 7 bases at J, with 12 bases in the middle. The CDR3 extends over 14 amino acids. Germline lookup yields CDR1 DFQATT and CDR2 SNEGSKA (reference sequence). The CDR3, as DNA: TGCAGTGCTAGAGATGAACACTTGGGTGAAAAACTGTTTTTT. This gives the protein CSARDEHLGEKLFF.

This clonotype occurred many times. The V and J genes are TRBV4-1 and TRBJ2-7; 12 nucleotides agree with TRBD2. CDR3 length: 15 residues. Losses at the gene ends were 3 bases for V and 5 bases for J; bases not matched to a gene: 5. Germline V lookup: CDR1 MGHRA, CDR2 YSYEKL. The CDR3 here is CASSQMTSGSDEQYF. The CDR3 DNA sequence: TGCGCCAGCAGCCAGATGACTAGCGGGAGTGACGAGCAGTACTTC.

V usage is TRBV5-1 and J usage is TRBJ2-1, with TRBD2 identical over 9 bases. The CDR3 spans 14 residues. J gave up 7 bases and V 4 bases, and 6 bases lay outside the gene matches. Germline CDR1 is SGHRS and CDR2 is YFSETQ. CDR3 DNA: TGCGCCAGCAGCGGTAGCGGGAGTTGGAATGAGCAGTTCTTC. Its protein product is CASSGSGSWNEQFF.

This clonotype was seen more than once but under ten times. The rearrangement uses TRBV9 and TRBJ1-2; 11 positions agree with TRBD1. There are 18 residues in the CDR3. From germline, CDR1 is SGDLS and CDR2 YYNGEE. V shed 0 bases and J 0 bases; nucleotides not matched to a gene: 7. The CDR3 loop reads CASSVDGTGGNTNYGYTF. DNA for the CDR3: TGTGCCAGCAGCGTAGATGGGACAGGGGGGAACACTAACTATGGCTACACCTTC.

This clonotype occurred many times. This chain links TRBV12-3 or TRBV12-4 with TRBJ1-2; tentative D call: TRBD1 (5 bases). V was pared by 7 bases and J by 3 bases, with 12 bases between. The CDR3 extends over 13 amino acids. CDR3 in DNA: TGTGCCAGCACCCTGGGGCCCGACTATGGCTACACCTTC. This gives the protein CASTLGPDYGYTF.

This clonotype was picked up many times. CDR3 region: CSVAPNTGELFF. Here the CDR3 DNA reads TGCAGCGTTGCACCGAACACCGGGGAGCTGTTTTTT. This chain connects TRBV29-1 to TRBJ2-2; D remains ambiguous. V shed 4 bases and J shed 0 bases, with 3 bases lying between them. Germline CDR1 and CDR2: SQVTM and ANQGSEA. The CDR3 sequence is 12 residues long.

This clonotype occurred many times. The chain couples TRBV6-5 to TRBJ2-1, with D perhaps matching TRBD2 (5 bases). With 2 bases removed from V and 5 bases from J, the gap between germline ends came to 13 bases. Germline lookup yields CDR1 MNHEY and CDR2 SVGAGI. This CDR3 has 15 amino acids. CDR3: CASSYEGGVHNEQFF. In DNA, the CDR3 is TGTGCCAGCAGTTACGAGGGTGGGGTTCACAATGAGCAGTTCTTC.

This clonotype was recorded many times. The chain employs TRBV9 and TRBJ2-7; maybe TRBD1 (5 bases). The CDR3 runs to 13 residues. V was clipped by 3 bases and J by 6 bases, with 13 bases between them. Per the germline V gene, CDR1 is SGDLS and CDR2 is YYNGEE. The CDR3 bases are TGTGCCAGCAGCGCCGACAGCAAAGGCGAGCAGTACTTC. Its translation: CASSADSKGEQYF.

J is TRBJ1-1 and V is TRBV7-2; no clear D gene. The CDR3 runs 11 residues. Germline values: CDR1 SGHTA, CDR2 FQGNSA. Trimming left V 2 bases short and J 7 bases short, with 5 bases between. DNA of the CDR3: TGTGCCAGCAGCTTACGGGATGAAGCTTTCTTT. Its translation is CASSLRDEAFF.

The chain has TRBV5-6 and TRBJ2-7, with 11 bases fitting TRBD1. The length of the CDR3 is 16 residues. V shed 6 bases and J 3 bases; nucleotides not matched to a gene: 11. Germline CDR1 is SGHDT and CDR2 is YYEEEE. CDR3: CASTGNPGTGGYEQYF. The CDR3 DNA reads TGTGCCAGCACGGGAAACCCCGGGACAGGGGGCTACGAGCAGTACTTC.

This clonotype has a handful of counts. This chain connects TRBV13 to TRBJ2-7; possible D gene TRBD2, 6 bases. Germline V gene data show CDR1 as PRHDT and CDR2 as FYEKMQ (reference sequence). The germline V and J ends were trimmed by 6 bases and 4 bases, with 16 bases remaining between them. The CDR3 consists of 14 residues. The CDR3 coding sequence is TGTGCCAGCAGTTTGGGACTTCGTATTTACGAGCAGTACTTC. Translating gives CASSLGLRIYEQYF.

The CDR3 here is CASSLGRAGRFF. The CDR3 nucleotides read TGTGCCAGCAGCTTAGGCCGGGCAGGTCGGTTCTTC. This sequence joins TRBV13 and TRBJ2-1; D unclear. Germline CDR1 reads PRHDT; CDR2 reads FYEKMQ (reference sequence). V was pared by 0 bases and J by 15 bases, with 12 bases between. CDR3 length equals 12 residues.

At least ten counts were recorded for this clonotype. The rearrangement uses TRBV7-3 and TRBJ2-3; unclear D gene. The germline V gene encodes CDR1 SGHTA and CDR2 FQGTGA. Trimming pared 1 base from V and 6 bases from J, leaving 11 bases between. The CDR3 runs to 14 residues. The CDR3 region is CASSLSGITDTQYF. CDR3 coding DNA: TGTGCCAGCAGCTTAAGTGGTATTACCGATACGCAGTATTTT.

This clonotype has at least ten counts. This chain joins TRBV13 and TRBJ1-5; D gene ambiguous. The CDR3 loop spans 14 amino acids. CDR1 is PRHDT, CDR2 FYEKMQ, per germline (reference sequence). Trimming stripped 0 bases from V and 4 bases from J, with 7 bases between. This chain's CDR3 is CASSLGGRNQPQHF. CDR3 nucleotide sequence: TGTGCCAGCAGCTTAGGGGGCAGAAATCAGCCCCAGCATTTT. Full variable domain (remainder filled in from reference TRBV13 and TRBJ1-5): AAGVIQSPRHLIKEKRETATLKCYPIPRHDTVYWYQQGPGQDPQFLISFYEKMQSDKGSIPDRFSAQQFSDYHSELNMSSLELGDSALYFCASSLGGRNQPQHFGDGTRLSIL.

This clonotype was observed many times. V and J are TRBV20-1 and TRBJ2-2; D remains unclear. Germline values: CDR1 DFQATT, CDR2 SNEGSKA (reference sequence). Trimming removed 3 bases at V and 0 bases at J, with 5 bases between. This CDR3 region has 13 residues. The CDR3 DNA sequence: TGCAGTGCTAGTAACTCGAACACCGGGGAGCTGTTTTTT. It codes for CSASNSNTGELFF.

V and J are TRBV13 and TRBJ2-7, with D unclear. The CDR3 length is 12 residues. V was clipped by 5 bases and J by 5 bases, with 10 bases between them. From germline, CDR1 is PRHDT and CDR2 FYEKMQ (reference sequence). The CDR3 spells CASSPIGHEQYF. CDR3 coding DNA: TGTGCCAGCAGCCCCATCGGGCACGAGCAGTACTTC.